The entry that follows covers one T cell receptor (beta chain) sequence. This record belongs to a study of T cells in Graves' hyperthyroidism and ophthalmopathy. Germline V gene data show CDR1 as MDHEN and CDR2 as SYDVKM. CDR3 length equals 14 residues. Trimming pared 1 base from V and 6 bases from J, leaving 9 bases between. The TCR beta CDR3 regions underwent amplification using RNA transcripts as the source. Using the HTBI primer set, a first-round RT-PCR was run on the TCR CDR3. TCRdb reprocessed the multiplex PCR reads with MiXCR, giving one entry per CDR3 protein. Altogether roughly 280,000 distinct CDR3 sequences are present, around 15% being singletons, with the ten largest covering less than 70%. Patients with uncontrolled infections, other autoimmune diseases, pregnancy or lactation were excluded.

The receptor was isolated from a woman aged 55-69 years with Graves' ophthalmopathy. Sequencing was done on a sample of blood. The V call is TRBV28, the J call TRBJ2-2, with D uncertain. For the CDR3, the DNA is TGTGCCAGCAGTTTATTGTGGGTCGCCGGGGAGCTGTTTTTT. Translating it yields CASSLLWVAGELFF.